One and the same sample provided the 8 T cell receptor beta chains below, sequenced in a study of cytotoxic CD8 clonotypes in ibrutinib-treated CLL. Sequenced by immunoSEQ multiplex PCR; TCRdb stores in-frame clones only, minus some. The sample comprises about 120,000 clones, 58% of which are singletons, and around a third rests with the top ten. The source was PBMCs, collected after 24 months of ibrutinib treatment. The receptors shown here come from a human donor with chronic lymphocytic leukemia.

The genes are TRBV7-9 and TRBJ2-7, with no clear D. This CDR3 spans 12 amino acids. Trimming pared 5 bases from V and 5 bases from J, leaving 10 bases between. Germline V gene data show CDR1 as SEHNR and CDR2 as FQNEAQ (reference sequence). The CDR3: CASSPRANEQYF. CDR3 nucleotides: TGTGCCAGCAGCCCTCGGGCCAACGAGCAGTACTTC.

The chain employs TRBV6-1 and TRBJ1-1, with 8 bases fitting TRBD1. CDR3 length: 15 amino acids. Trimming took 7 bases from V and 0 from J; bases not matched to a gene: 7. The germline V gene encodes CDR1 MNHNS and CDR2 SASEGT. The CDR3, as DNA: TGTGCCAGCAATCAGGGGGCCGTCATGAACACTGAAGCTTTCTTT. It codes for CASNQGAVMNTEAFF.

This clone was found a few times. The chain has TRBV18 and TRBJ2-7, with TRBD1 matching 8 bases. V lost 4 bases to trimming and J lost 5 bases; unmatched junction nucleotides: 19. Germline CDR1 is KGHSH and CDR2 is LQKENI. The CDR3 runs to 18 residues. This CDR3 is CASSLTPPTIRGLNEQYF. The CDR3 bases are TGTGCCAGCTCACTGACCCCCCCCACAATCAGGGGGCTGAACGAGCAGTACTTC.

The V and J genes are TRBV11-3 and TRBJ1-4; no clear D gene. Germline values: CDR1 SGHNT, CDR2 YENEEA. The V gene lost 7 bases and the J gene lost 2 bases, with 8 bases spanning the gap. There are 13 residues in the CDR3. CDR3 residues: CASTWMTNEKLFF. The CDR3 region has the DNA TGTGCCAGCACCTGGATGACTAATGAAAAACTGTTTTTT.

This clone was picked up a small number of times. The chain couples TRBV18 to TRBJ2-7; 7 nucleotides agree with TRBD2. Germline V CDR1 and CDR2: KGHSH, LQKENI. V lost 3 bases to trimming and J lost 3 bases; unmatched junction nucleotides: 5. This CDR3 is 14 amino acids long. The CDR3 loop reads CASSPVGRDYEQYF. CDR3 in DNA: TGTGCCAGCTCACCCGTAGGGAGGGACTACGAGCAGTACTTC. The variable domain in full, with the rest retrieved from reference TRBV18 and TRBJ2-7, is NAGVMQNPRHLVRRRGQEARLRCSPMKGHSHVYWYRQLPEEGLKFMVYLQKENIIDESGMPKERFSAEFPKEGPSILRIQQVVRGDSAAYFCASSPVGRDYEQYFGPGTRLTVT.

The rearrangement uses TRBV11-3 and TRBJ2-7; D gene uncertain. The CDR3 sequence is 13 residues long. The V end was cut by 1 base, the J end by 1 base, with 5 bases between. CDR1 SGHNT and CDR2 YENEEA come from the germline V gene. This CDR3 is CASSLGGSYEQYF. CDR3 DNA: TGTGCCAGCAGCTTAGGCGGATCCTACGAGCAGTACTTC.

This rearrangement joins TRBV5-4 to TRBJ1-2, with TRBD1 identical over 8 bases. V lost 2 bases and J lost 6; bases outside the gene matches: 9. The CDR3 spans 15 residues. The germline CDR1 and CDR2 sequences are SGHNT and YYREEE (reference sequence). CDR3 sequence: CASSLDGTGVDGYTF. The CDR3 DNA follows: TGTGCCAGCAGCTTAGATGGGACAGGAGTTGATGGCTACACCTTC.

This clone was recorded a few times. The chain joins TRBV5-1 to TRBJ2-4; TRBD1 matches 7 bases. Germline V gene data show CDR1 as SGHRS and CDR2 as YFSETQ. V lost 6 bases, J lost 14 bases, and 8 bases stayed unmatched. This CDR3 region has 11 residues. In DNA form, the CDR3 reads TGCGCCAGCAAAAGTGAGGGGGCGGAGTACTTC. As protein: CASKSEGAEYF.